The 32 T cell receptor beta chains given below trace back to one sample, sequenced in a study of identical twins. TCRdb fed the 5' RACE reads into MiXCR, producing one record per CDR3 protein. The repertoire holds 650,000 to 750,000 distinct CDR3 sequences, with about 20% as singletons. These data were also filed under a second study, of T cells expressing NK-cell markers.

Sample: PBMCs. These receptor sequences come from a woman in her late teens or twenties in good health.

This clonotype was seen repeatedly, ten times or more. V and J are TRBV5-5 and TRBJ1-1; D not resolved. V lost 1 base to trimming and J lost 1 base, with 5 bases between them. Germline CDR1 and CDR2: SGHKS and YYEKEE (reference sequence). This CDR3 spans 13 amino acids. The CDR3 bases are TGTGCCAGCAGCTTGCAAGCGAACACTGAAGCTTTCTTT. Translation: CASSLQANTEAFF.

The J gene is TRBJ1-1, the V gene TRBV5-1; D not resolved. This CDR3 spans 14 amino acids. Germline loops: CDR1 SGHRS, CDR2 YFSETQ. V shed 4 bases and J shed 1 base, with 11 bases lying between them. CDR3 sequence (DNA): TGCGCCAGCAGCCCGGTTTCTCAGAACACTGAAGCTTTCTTT. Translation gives CASSPVSQNTEAFF.

The DNA of the CDR3 is TGCAGTGCTAGCCTACCGCGATTGCAGTACTTC. Translating it yields CSASLPRLQYF. The V gene is TRBV20-1, the J gene TRBJ2-5; D is uncertain. CDR1 is DFQATT and CDR2 is SNEGSKA in the germline V gene (reference sequence). This CDR3 spans 11 amino acids. V was trimmed by 3 bases and J by 11 bases, leaving 13 bases between them.

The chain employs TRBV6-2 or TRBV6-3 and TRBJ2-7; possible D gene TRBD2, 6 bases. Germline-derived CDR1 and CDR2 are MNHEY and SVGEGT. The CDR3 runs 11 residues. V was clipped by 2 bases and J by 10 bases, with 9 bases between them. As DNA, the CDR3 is TGTGCCAGCAGTTACCGGGGGAGTCAGTACTTC. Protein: CASSYRGSQYF.

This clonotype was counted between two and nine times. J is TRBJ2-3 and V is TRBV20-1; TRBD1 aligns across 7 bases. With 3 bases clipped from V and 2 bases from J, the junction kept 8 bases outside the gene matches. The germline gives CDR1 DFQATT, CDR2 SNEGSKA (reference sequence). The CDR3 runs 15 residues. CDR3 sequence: CSASALQGNTDTQYF. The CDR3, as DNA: TGCAGTGCTAGTGCTCTACAGGGGAACACAGATACGCAGTATTTT.

The CDR3 DNA reads as TGTGCCAGCAGCTTAACAGGGCCCTCGAACACCGGGGAGCTGTTTTTT. Amino acids: CASSLTGPSNTGELFF. The chain employs TRBV7-3 and TRBJ2-2; D is unclear. Germline lookup yields CDR1 SGHTA and CDR2 FQGTGA. The CDR3 spans 16 residues. Trimming shortened V by 0 bases and J by 0 bases, and 8 bases separated the two germline ends.

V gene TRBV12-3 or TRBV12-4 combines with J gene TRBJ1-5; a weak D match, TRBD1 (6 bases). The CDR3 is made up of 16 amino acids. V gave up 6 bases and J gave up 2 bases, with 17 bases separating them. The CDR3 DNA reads TGTGCCAGCAGCAGGGGCCCAGTGGGCGGCAATCAGCCCCAGCATTTT. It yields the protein CASSRGPVGGNQPQHF.

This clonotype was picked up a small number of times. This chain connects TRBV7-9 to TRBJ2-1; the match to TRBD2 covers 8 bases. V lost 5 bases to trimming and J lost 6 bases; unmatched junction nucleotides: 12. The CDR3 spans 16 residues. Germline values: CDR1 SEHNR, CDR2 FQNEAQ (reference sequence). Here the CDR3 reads CASSAEGVAGRNEQFF. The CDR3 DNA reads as TGTGCCAGCAGCGCAGAGGGGGTAGCGGGACGCAATGAGCAGTTCTTC.

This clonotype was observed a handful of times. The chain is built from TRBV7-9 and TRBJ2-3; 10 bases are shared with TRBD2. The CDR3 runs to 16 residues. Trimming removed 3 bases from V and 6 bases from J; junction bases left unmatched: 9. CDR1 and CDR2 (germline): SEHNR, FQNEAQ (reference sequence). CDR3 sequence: CASSLSLAGVPDTQYF. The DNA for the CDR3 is TGTGCCAGCAGCTTGTCCCTAGCGGGAGTCCCCGATACGCAGTATTTT.

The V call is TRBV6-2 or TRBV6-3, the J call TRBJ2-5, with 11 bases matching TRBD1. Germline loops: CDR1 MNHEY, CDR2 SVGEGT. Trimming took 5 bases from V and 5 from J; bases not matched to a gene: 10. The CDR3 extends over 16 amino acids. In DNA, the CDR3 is TGTGCCAGCAGTCTCCGGGACAGGGGGACGGGGGAGACCCAGTACTTC. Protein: CASSLRDRGTGETQYF.

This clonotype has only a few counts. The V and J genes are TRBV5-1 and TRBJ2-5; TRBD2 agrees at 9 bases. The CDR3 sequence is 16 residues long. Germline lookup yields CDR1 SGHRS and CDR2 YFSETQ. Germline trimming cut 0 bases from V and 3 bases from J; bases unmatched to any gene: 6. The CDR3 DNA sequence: TGCGCCAGCAGCTTGGATTCGCTAGCGGGAAAAGAGACCCAGTACTTC. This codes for CASSLDSLAGKETQYF.

For the CDR3, the DNA is TGTGCCAGCAGCGTAGTTAGGACAGGGCTCCAATACATCTTCAATGAGCAGTTCTTC. Translation gives CASSVVRTGLQYIFNEQFF. This rearrangement joins TRBV9 to TRBJ2-1, with TRBD1 matching over 8 bases. The CDR3 covers 19 residues. The V gene's germline CDR1 is SGDLS and CDR2 YYNGEE. After removal of 0 bases from V and 6 bases from J, the junction contained 17 bases not matched to a gene.

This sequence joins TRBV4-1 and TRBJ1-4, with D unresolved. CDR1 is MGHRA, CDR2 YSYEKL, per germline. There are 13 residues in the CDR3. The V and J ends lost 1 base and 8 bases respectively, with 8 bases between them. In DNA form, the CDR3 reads TGCGCCAGCAGCCAAGTGCGGCGGGAAAAACTGTTTTTT. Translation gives CASSQVRREKLFF.

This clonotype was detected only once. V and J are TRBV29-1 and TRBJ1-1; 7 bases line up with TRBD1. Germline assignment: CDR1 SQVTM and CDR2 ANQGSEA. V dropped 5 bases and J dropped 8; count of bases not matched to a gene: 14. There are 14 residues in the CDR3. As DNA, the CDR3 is TGCAGCGTTAAACGGACAGGTTCAACACTGGAAGCTTTCTTT. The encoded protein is CSVKRTGSTLEAFF.

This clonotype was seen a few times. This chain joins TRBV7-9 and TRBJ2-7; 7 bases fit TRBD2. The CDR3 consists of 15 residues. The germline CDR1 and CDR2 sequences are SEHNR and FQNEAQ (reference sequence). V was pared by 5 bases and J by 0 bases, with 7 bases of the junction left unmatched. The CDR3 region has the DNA TGTGCCAGCAGCCTCACCGGGGGGAGCTCCTACGAGCAGTACTTC. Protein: CASSLTGGSSYEQYF. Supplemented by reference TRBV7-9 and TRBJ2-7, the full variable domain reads DTGVSQNPRHKITKRGQNVTFRCDPISEHNRLYWYRQTLGQGPEFLTYFQNEAQLEKSRLLSDRFSAERPKGSFSTLEIQRTEQGDSAMYLCASSLTGGSSYEQYFGPGTRLTVT.

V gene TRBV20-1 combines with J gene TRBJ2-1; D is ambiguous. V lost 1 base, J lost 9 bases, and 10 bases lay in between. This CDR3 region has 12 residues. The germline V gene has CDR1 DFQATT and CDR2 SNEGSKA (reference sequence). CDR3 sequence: CSARGQRSEQFF. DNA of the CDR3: TGCAGTGCTAGAGGGCAGAGGAGTGAGCAGTTCTTC.

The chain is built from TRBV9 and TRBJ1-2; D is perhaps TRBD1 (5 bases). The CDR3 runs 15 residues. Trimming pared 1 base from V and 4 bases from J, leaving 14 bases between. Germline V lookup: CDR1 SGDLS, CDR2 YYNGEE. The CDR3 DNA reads TGTGCCAGCAGCGTACGGGAGGGGCAGGGCTATGGCTACACCTTC. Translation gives CASSVREGQGYGYTF.

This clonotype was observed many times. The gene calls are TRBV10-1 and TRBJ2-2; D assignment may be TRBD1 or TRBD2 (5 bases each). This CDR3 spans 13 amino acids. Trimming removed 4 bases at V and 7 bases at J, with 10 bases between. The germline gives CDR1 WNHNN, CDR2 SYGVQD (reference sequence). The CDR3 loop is CASSGPGSGELFF. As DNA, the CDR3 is TGCGCCAGCAGTGGCCCAGGGAGCGGGGAGCTGTTTTTT.

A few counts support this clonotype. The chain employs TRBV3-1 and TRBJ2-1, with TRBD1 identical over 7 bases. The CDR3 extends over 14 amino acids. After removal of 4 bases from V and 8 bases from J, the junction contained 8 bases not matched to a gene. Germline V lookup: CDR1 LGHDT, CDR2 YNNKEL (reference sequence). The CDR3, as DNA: TGTGCCAGCAGCCCCGAGGGGGCGGAAGATGAGCAGTTCTTC. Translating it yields CASSPEGAEDEQFF.

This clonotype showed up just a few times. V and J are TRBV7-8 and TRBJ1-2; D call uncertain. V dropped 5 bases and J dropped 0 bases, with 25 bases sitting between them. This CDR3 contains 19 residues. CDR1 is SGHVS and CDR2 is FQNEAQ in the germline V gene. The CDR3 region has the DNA TGTGCCAGCAGCAGGAGGGTTCCGGGCCCACGGTTAGCTAACTATGGCTACACCTTC. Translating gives CASSRRVPGPRLANYGYTF.

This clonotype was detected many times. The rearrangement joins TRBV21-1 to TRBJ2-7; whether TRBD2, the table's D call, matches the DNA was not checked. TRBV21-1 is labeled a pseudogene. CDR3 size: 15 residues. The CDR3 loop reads CASSNTSGRSYEQYF. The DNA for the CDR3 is TGTGCCAGCAGCAACACTAGCGGGCGTTCCTACGAGCAGTACTTC.

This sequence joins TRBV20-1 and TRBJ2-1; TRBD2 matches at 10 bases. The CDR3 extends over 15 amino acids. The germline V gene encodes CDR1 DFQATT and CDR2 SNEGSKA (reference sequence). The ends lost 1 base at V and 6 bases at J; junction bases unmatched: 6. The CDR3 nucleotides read TGCAGTGCTAGAGGCCTAGGACTAGCGGTCAATGAGCAGTTCTTC. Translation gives CSARGLGLAVNEQFF.

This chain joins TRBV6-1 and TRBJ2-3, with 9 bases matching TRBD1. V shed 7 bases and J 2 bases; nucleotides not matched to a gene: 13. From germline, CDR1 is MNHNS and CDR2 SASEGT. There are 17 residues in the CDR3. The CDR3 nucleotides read TGTGCCAGCACCAGAACACAGGGGGCTCTCTTCACAGATACGCAGTATTTT. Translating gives CASTRTQGALFTDTQYF.

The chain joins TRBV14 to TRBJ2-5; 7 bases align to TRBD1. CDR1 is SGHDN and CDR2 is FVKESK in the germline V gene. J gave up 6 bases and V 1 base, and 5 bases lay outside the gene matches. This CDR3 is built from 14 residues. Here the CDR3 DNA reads TGTGCCAGCAGCCAAGCCTACAGGGGCCAGACCCAGTACTTC. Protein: CASSQAYRGQTQYF.

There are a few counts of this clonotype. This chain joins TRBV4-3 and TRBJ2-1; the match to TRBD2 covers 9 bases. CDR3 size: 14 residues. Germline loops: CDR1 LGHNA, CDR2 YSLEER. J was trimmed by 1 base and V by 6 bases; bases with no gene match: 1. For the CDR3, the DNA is TGCGCCAGCAGTAGCGGGAGATCCTACAATGAGCAGTTCTTC. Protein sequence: CASSSGRSYNEQFF.

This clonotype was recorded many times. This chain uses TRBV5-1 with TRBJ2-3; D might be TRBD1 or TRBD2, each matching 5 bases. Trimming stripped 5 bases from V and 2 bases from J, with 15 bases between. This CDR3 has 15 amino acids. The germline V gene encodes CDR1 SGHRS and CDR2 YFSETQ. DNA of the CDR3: TGCGCCAGCAGTTCGGGACGACAGACCACAGATACGCAGTATTTT. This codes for CASSSGRQTTDTQYF.

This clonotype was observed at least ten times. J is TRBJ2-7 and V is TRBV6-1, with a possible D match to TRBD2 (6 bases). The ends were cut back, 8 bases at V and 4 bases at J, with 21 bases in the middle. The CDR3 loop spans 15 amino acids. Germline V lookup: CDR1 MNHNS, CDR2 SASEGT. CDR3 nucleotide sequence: TGTGCCAGCCGAGCGGACAATCGGAGGGGATACGAGCAGTACTTC. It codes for CASRADNRRGYEQYF.

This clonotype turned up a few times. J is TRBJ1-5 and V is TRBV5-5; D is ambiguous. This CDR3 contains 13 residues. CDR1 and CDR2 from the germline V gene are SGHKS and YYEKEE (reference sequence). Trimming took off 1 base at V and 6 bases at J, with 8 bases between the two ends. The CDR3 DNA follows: TGTGCCAGCAGCTTGTCGGGGATTCAGCCCCAGCATTTT. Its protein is CASSLSGIQPQHF.

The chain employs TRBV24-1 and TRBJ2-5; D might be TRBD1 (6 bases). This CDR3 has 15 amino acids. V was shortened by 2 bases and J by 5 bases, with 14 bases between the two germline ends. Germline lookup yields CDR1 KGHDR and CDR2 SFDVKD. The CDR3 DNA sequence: TGTGCCACCAGTGATTCCAGGGGACCCGGGGAGACCCAGTACTTC. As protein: CATSDSRGPGETQYF.

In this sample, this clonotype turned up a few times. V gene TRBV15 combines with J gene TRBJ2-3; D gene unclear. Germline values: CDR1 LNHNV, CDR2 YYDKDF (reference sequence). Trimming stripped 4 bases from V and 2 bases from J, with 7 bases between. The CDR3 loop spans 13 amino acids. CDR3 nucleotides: TGTGCCACCAGCAACGTCTACACAGATACGCAGTATTTT. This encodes CATSNVYTDTQYF.

CDR3 sequence (DNA): TGTGCCAGCTCACCTCGCTGGAACCGGCGGACCCAGTACTTC. Translation gives CASSPRWNRRTQYF. This chain uses TRBV18 with TRBJ2-5; D not resolved. This CDR3 has 14 amino acids. Germline V gene sequence: CDR1 KGHSH, CDR2 LQKENI. Deletions cut 3 bases from V and 7 bases from J, with 15 bases between.

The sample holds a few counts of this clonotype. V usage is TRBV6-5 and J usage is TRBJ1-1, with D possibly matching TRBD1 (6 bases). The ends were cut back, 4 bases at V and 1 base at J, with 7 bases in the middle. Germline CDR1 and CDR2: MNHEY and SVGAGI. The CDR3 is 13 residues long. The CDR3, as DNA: TGTGCCAGCAGTTGGGACAAGAACACTGAAGCTTTCTTT. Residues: CASSWDKNTEAFF.